This entry describes one T cell receptor (beta chain). What it binds is unknown. This sample is part of a study of T cell responses to AZD1222 COVID-19 vaccine. Findings and limits, study-wide: Sampled repertoires all dated from after the peak T cell response. Nearly half of the spike-specific TCRs reportedly recognize variant regions that carry no mutations. The study found vaccine-associated CD4 TCRs spanning spike, dominant at 160-218 and 743-854.

Method: immunoSEQ multiplex PCR; TCRdb's copy keeps in-frame clones and lacks some. The data show some 150,000 clones, with 88% seen just once and about 5% held by the top ten. The V gene's germline CDR1 is SNHLY and CDR2 FYNNEI. There are 18 residues in the CDR3. The V end was cut by 2 bases, the J end by 6 bases, with 23 bases between. The sample here was peripheral blood, taken 28 days after the second dose of the MenACWY control vaccine. The chain uses TRBV2 and TRBJ1-5; a weak D match, TRBD1 (6 bases). The receptor's source is an adult who received the MenACWY meningococcal vaccine as a control. Written as DNA, the CDR3 is TGTGCCAGCAGTGAAACAGGGTTTGGGGTCCTAAGGGGTCAGCCCCAGCATTTT. Translated: CASSETGFGVLRGQPQHF.